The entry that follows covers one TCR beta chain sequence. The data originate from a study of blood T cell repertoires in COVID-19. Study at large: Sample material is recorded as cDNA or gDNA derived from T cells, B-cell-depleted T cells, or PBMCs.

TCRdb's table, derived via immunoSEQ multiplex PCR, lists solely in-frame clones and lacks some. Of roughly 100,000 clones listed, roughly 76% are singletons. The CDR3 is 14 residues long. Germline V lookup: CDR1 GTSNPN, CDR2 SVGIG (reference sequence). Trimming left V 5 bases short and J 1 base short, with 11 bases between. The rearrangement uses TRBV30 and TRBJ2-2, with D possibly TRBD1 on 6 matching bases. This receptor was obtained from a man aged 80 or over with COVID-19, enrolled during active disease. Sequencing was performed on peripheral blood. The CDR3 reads CAWAGTLNTGELFF. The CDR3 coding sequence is TGTGCCTGGGCTGGGACACTGAACACCGGGGAGCTGTTTTTT.